This entry concerns a single T cell receptor beta chain. In its sample, this clonotype was seen once. Its antigen has not been determined. Per-base qualities were not stored, and no clone one base away is much larger. One read alone makes for weak evidence. This sample is part of a study of T cell repertoires in cytomegalovirus infection (dated by TCRdb to the late 2010s). In terms of the full investigation: Recently identified HLA-C-restricted CMV epitopes, whose presentation resists viral immunomodulation, were targeted by peptide stimulations together with well-studied HLA-B-restricted epitopes. Because public TCR beta signatures pointed to carriage of CMV infection together with the matching HLA type, the HLA type of each donor mattered for the analysis.

Here is what the overall study found, with its caveats: In both this cohort and an independent roughly 350-donor cohort, the cumulative frequency of public TCR beta family members distinguished carriers of CMV infection plus the relevant HLA type. The ex vivo response was dominated by HLA-C-restricted CMV-specific TCR beta clonotypes, and the single most frequent clonotype in two of eight donors was supplied by these HLA-C-restricted clonotypes.

The treatment or condition label on this specimen signifies: in vitro stimulation with specific CMV peptide epitopes to enrich CMV-specific T cells. CDR1 and CDR2 are read off the germline V gene as SGDLS and YYNGEE. V was cut back by 0 bases and J by 9 bases, leaving a gap of 16 bases between them. The CDR3, from cysteine to phenylalanine, totals 14 residues. The CDR3 DNA has 42 bases and is translated from base 1. Instrument on record: Illumina HiSeq 1500. TCRdb itself trimmed the public reads at Q25 with fastp, ran MiXCR and retained productive beta chains. Duplicate CDR3 protein sequences are folded into a single record with the most common DNA and genes. Here the sample has around 340,000 distinct CDR3 sequences; roughly 28% occur a single time. The ten largest clones take up around 20% of the sample.

Recombination connected TRBV9 to TRBJ2-7; a tentative D call is TRBD2 (5 bases match). The specimen comprised cultured PBMCs, sampled from culture after CMV antigen stimulation. The sequence derives from a human donor in good health (CMV status not recorded). Some clones in this sample may be carry-over from other donors' samples. CDR3 region: CASSVGGLQSGQYF. DNA sequence: TGTGCCAGCAGCGTAGGTGGCCTCCAGAGCGGGCAGTACTTC.